Listed here is a single T cell receptor beta chain. Its specificity is unknown. This sample was taken from a study of cytomegalovirus exposure and HLA in healthy donors. Regarding the study as a whole: Rare sequences made up most TCRs, while some public TCRs were found in many donors. Clusters of TCRs from the first cohort tended to co-occur in the 120 validation repertoires (as a later analysis found).

TCRdb's copy holds only in-frame clones and misses some; the assay was immunoSEQ multiplex PCR. The sample carries 140,000 or so clones, roughly nine tenths recorded once. The CDR3 contains 14 residues. Trimming left V 6 bases short and J 4 bases short, with 12 bases between. From germline, CDR1 is MNHNY and CDR2 SVGAGI (reference sequence). The TCR was taken from a man younger than 35 in good health and CMV-seronegative. Specimen: PBMCs. The chain combines TRBV6-6 with TRBJ1-4, with D perhaps matching TRBD1 (6 bases). The DNA for the CDR3 is TGTGCCAGCAGCCGACAGGCCCTTAATGAAAAACTGTTTTTT. As protein: CASSRQALNEKLFF.